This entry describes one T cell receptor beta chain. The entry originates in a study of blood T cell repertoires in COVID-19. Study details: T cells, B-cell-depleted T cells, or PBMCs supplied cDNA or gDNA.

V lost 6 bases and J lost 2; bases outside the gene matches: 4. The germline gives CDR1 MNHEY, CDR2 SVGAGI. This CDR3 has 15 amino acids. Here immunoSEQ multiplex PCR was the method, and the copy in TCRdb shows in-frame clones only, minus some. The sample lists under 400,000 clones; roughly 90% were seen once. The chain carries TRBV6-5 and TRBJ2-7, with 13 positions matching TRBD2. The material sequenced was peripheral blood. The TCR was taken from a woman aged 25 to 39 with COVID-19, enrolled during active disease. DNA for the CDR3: TGTGCCAGCAGACGCGGGACTAGCGGGGCCTACGAGCAGTACTTC. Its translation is CASRRGTSGAYEQYF.